One TCR beta chain is described in this entry. The sample belongs to a study of blood T cell repertoires in COVID-19. V gave up 5 bases and J gave up 1 base, with 14 bases separating them. Germline CDR1 reads GTSNPN; CDR2 reads SVGIG (reference sequence). The length of the CDR3 is 14 residues. The repertoire was sequenced with immunoSEQ multiplex PCR; TCRdb's copy has only in-frame clones and lacks some. The sample contains over 120,000 clones, about 90% of which appear only once. The sample was peripheral blood. The sequence came from a man aged 50 to 60 who had recovered from COVID-19. The gene calls are TRBV30 and TRBJ1-1; D gene unclear. The CDR3 DNA follows: TGTGCCTGGGCCGGAATGACGGGGAACACTGAAGCTTTCTTT. Protein product: CAWAGMTGNTEAFF. Variable domain in full (rest from reference TRBV30 and TRBJ1-1): SQTIHQWPATLVQPVGSPLSLECTVEGTSNPNLYWYRQAAGRGLQLLFYSVGIGQISSEVPQNLSASRPQDRQFILSSKKLLLSDSGFYLCAWAGMTGNTEAFFGQGTRLTVV.